This entry lists 2 T cell receptor beta chains sequenced from one sample in a study of blood T cells in healthy people across ages. The authors ran a second PCR of 7 to 11 cycles using a sample-barcoded 5' primer and a J-beta primer mix. TCRdb reanalysed the 5' RACE reads using MiXCR and keeps one entry per CDR3 protein. The table includes 1.5 million to 2 million distinct CDR3 sequences, roughly 27% detected once. Sequenced sample: blood. The origin of the receptors is a woman in her 30s in good health.

About this clonotype: Given a much more abundant clone one base away, this may be a read error. The chain uses TRBV7-3 and TRBJ2-5, with D hard to call. The DNA matches TRBJ2-1 better at its end, which makes the J call doubtful. Per germline, CDR1 SGHTA and CDR2 FQGTGA. The CDR3 has 13 residues. CDR3 sequence: CASSFGRSETQFF. For the CDR3, the DNA is TGTGCCAGCAGCTTTGGTAGATCAGAGACCCAGTTCTTC.

This clonotype showed up many times. The chain has TRBV4-1 and TRBJ2-7; TRBD1 aligns across 8 bases. Trimming took 1 base from V and 1 from J; bases not matched to a gene: 6. CDR3 size: 16 residues. Germline CDR1 and CDR2: MGHRA and YSYEKL. The CDR3 region is CASSQVADRGSYEQYF. CDR3 coding DNA: TGCGCCAGCAGCCAAGTTGCAGACAGGGGATCCTACGAGCAGTACTTC.